The 25 T cell receptor beta chains presented below share a single source sample, sequenced in a study of technical replicates of blood from a few donors. This table comes from immunoSEQ multiplex PCR, and its TCRdb copy is limited to in-frame clones, with some not included. Of some 74,000 clones in the sample, nearly 98% are singletons; the top ten hold around 0.29%. The sample taken for sequencing was T cells isolated from PBMCs. Receptors were obtained from a human donor in good health.

This sequence joins TRBV5-4 and TRBJ2-7; maybe TRBD2 (7 bases). Germline CDR1 SGHNT, CDR2 YYREEE (reference sequence). The CDR3 consists of 13 residues. Deletions cut 5 bases from V and 3 bases from J, with 12 bases between. In nucleotides, the CDR3 is TGTGCCAGCAGAGAGAGGGGGGGCTACGAGCAGTACTTC. Protein product: CASRERGGYEQYF.

The J gene is TRBJ2-1, the V gene TRBV5-1; 12 positions agree with TRBD2. The V gene end was trimmed by 5 bases and the J gene end by 6 bases; junction bases not matched to a gene: 0. Per germline, CDR1 SGHRS and CDR2 YFSETQ. CDR3 size: 13 residues. CDR3: CASRLAGGNEQFF. DNA of the CDR3: TGCGCCAGCAGACTAGCGGGAGGCAATGAGCAGTTCTTC.

This chain connects TRBV19 to TRBJ1-1, with D hard to call. The germline V gene encodes CDR1 LNHDA and CDR2 SQIVND (reference sequence). The germline V and J ends were trimmed by 5 bases and 2 bases, with 15 bases remaining between them. The CDR3 covers 15 residues. The CDR3 DNA sequence: TGTGCCAGTAGTGCTCCAGGCAGAACAAACACTGAAGCTTTCTTT. Amino acids: CASSAPGRTNTEAFF. The variable domain in full, completed from reference TRBV19 and TRBJ1-1, reads DGGITQSPKYLFRKEGQNVTLSCEQNLNHDAMYWYRQDPGQGLRLIYYSQIVNDFQKGDIAEGYSVSREKKESFPLTVTSAQKNPTAFYLCASSAPGRTNTEAFFGQGTRLTVV.

The chain recombines TRBV18 with TRBJ2-2; a weak D match, TRBD2 (5 bases). This CDR3 region has 15 residues. V was shortened by 6 bases and J by 7 bases, with 18 bases between the two germline ends. The germline V gene encodes CDR1 KGHSH and CDR2 LQKENI. CDR3: CASSPNGKIDGELFF. CDR3 DNA: TGTGCCAGCTCCCCTAACGGGAAGATTGACGGGGAGCTGTTTTTT.

V and J are TRBV11-2 and TRBJ2-7, with 8 bases fitting TRBD1. Per the germline V gene, CDR1 is SGHAT and CDR2 is FQNNGV. V shed 4 bases, J shed 0 bases, and the junction held 2 bases outside the gene matches. This CDR3 has 14 residues. CDR3 bases: TGTGCCAGCAGCTCGACAGGGGCCTCCTACGAGCAGTACTTC. Amino acid sequence: CASSSTGASYEQYF.

The chain is built from TRBV7-8 and TRBJ2-1; 7 bases align to TRBD2. The CDR3 covers 17 residues. J was trimmed by 1 base and V by 0 bases; bases with no gene match: 6. CDR1 and CDR2 (germline): SGHVS, FQNEAQ. The CDR3 here is CASSLALATTSYNEQFF. The CDR3 DNA is TGTGCCAGCAGCTTAGCACTAGCGACGACTTCCTACAATGAGCAGTTCTTC.

The rearrangement joins TRBV19 to TRBJ2-7, with TRBD1 matching 7 bases. CDR1 is LNHDA and CDR2 is SQIVND in the germline V gene (reference sequence). The CDR3 sequence is 16 residues long. The trim removed 5 bases at V and 1 base at J, leaving 11 bases unmatched. This chain's CDR3 is CASSARGTDPSYEQYF. Written as DNA, the CDR3 is TGTGCCAGTAGTGCCAGAGGGACAGATCCTTCCTACGAGCAGTACTTC. The full variable domain, in which reference TRBV19 and TRBJ2-7 provide the parts outside the CDR3, is DGGITQSPKYLFRKEGQNVTLSCEQNLNHDAMYWYRQDPGQGLRLIYYSQIVNDFQKGDIAEGYSVSREKKESFPLTVTSAQKNPTAFYLCASSARGTDPSYEQYFGPGTRLTVT.

The rearrangement uses TRBV19 and TRBJ2-3; D unresolved. CDR3 size: 13 residues. V lost 4 bases and J lost 1, with 6 bases in between. CDR1 and CDR2 from the germline V gene are LNHDA and SQIVND (reference sequence). CDR3: CASSKGGTDTQYF. The CDR3 nucleotides are TGTGCCAGTAGTAAAGGAGGCACAGATACGCAGTATTTT.

This clone is a singleton in its sample. The chain joins TRBV2 to TRBJ1-1; 7 bases are a match to TRBD1. CDR1 and CDR2 (germline): SNHLY, FYNNEI. V lost 6 bases to trimming and J lost 2 bases; unmatched junction nucleotides: 6. This CDR3 region has 14 residues. CDR3 in DNA: TGTGCCAGCAGAATACAGGGGTCAAACACTGAAGCTTTCTTT. It encodes CASRIQGSNTEAFF.

The chain links TRBV5-6 to TRBJ1-2; D is unresolved. Germline V lookup: CDR1 SGHDT, CDR2 YYEEEE. V lost 3 bases and J 3 bases, leaving 15 bases between the germline ends. CDR3 size: 15 residues. Here the CDR3 DNA reads TGTGCCAGCAGCTCCCGACTAGGCGGGCACTATGGCTACACCTTC. Translation gives CASSSRLGGHYGYTF.

Only a few counts were recorded for this clone. This chain joins TRBV25-1 and TRBJ2-7; 12 positions match TRBD2. The CDR3 sequence is 13 residues long. Germline V gives CDR1 MGHDK, CDR2 SYGVNS. With 8 bases clipped from V and 3 bases from J, the junction kept 2 bases outside the gene matches. The CDR3 is CASGLAGNYEQYF. The DNA of the CDR3 is TGTGCCAGCGGACTAGCGGGAAACTACGAGCAGTACTTC.

In this sample, this clone turned up once. The V gene is TRBV6-1, the J gene TRBJ2-7; possibly TRBD2 for D (7 bases). V was trimmed by 6 bases and J by 2 bases, leaving 11 bases between them. CDR3 size: 13 residues. Germline V gene sequence: CDR1 MNHNS, CDR2 SASEGT. The CDR3 protein is CASRQGLTYEQYF. As DNA, the CDR3 is TGTGCCAGCAGACAGGGACTAACCTACGAGCAGTACTTC.

The chain couples TRBV7-8 to TRBJ1-5; D is ambiguous. CDR1 is SGHVS, CDR2 FQNEAQ, per germline. This CDR3 has 14 amino acids. V lost 0 bases and J lost 4, with 7 bases in between. The CDR3 region has the DNA TGTGCCAGCAGCTTAGCGCTAATAAATCAGCCCCAGCATTTT. Residues: CASSLALINQPQHF.

The rearrangement links TRBV19 to TRBJ1-4; a possible D gene is TRBD1 (6 bases). Between the trimmed V and J ends, which lost 11 bases and 7 bases, there was a span of 20 bases. The CDR3 contains 14 residues. Germline V gives CDR1 LNHDA, CDR2 SQIVND (reference sequence). The CDR3 spells CASVGGFMSEKLFF. In DNA form, the CDR3 reads TGTGCCTCCGTTGGGGGCTTTATGAGTGAAAAACTGTTTTTT.

The chain employs TRBV7-9 and TRBJ2-1; 10 bases map to TRBD2. Germline values: CDR1 SEHNR, CDR2 FQNEAQ (reference sequence). With V trimmed by 2 bases and J by 8 bases, 3 bases remained unmatched. The CDR3 totals 14 residues. The CDR3: CASSLLAGDDEQFF. CDR3 coding DNA: TGTGCCAGCAGCTTACTAGCGGGAGACGATGAGCAGTTCTTC.

The chain has TRBV30 and TRBJ1-3, with 7 bases fitting TRBD1. CDR3 size: 13 residues. Losses at the gene ends were 7 bases for V and 1 base for J; bases not matched to a gene: 4. In germline, CDR1 is GTSNPN, CDR2 SVGIG (reference sequence). The CDR3 DNA follows: TGTGCCTCCAACAGGGGATCTGGAAACACCATATATTTT. It translates to CASNRGSGNTIYF.

This rearrangement joins TRBV6-5 to TRBJ2-3, with 7 nucleotides matching TRBD2. Germline V CDR1 and CDR2: MNHEY, SVGAGI. The CDR3 extends over 14 amino acids. The trim removed 4 bases at V and 5 bases at J, leaving 6 bases unmatched. The CDR3 reads CASSSLAGEDTQYF. The CDR3 DNA follows: TGTGCCAGCAGTTCATTGGCGGGAGAAGATACGCAGTATTTT.

The chain couples TRBV5-1 to TRBJ2-2, with TRBD2 as a possible D gene (5 bases). CDR1 SGHRS and CDR2 YFSETQ come from the germline V gene. V lost 0 bases to trimming and J lost 4 bases, with 13 bases between them. The CDR3 contains 16 residues. In DNA form, the CDR3 reads TGCGCCAGCAGCTTGGCCCCGGGGTCGGGCACCGGGGAGCTGTTTTTT. The encoded protein is CASSLAPGSGTGELFF.

The chain joins TRBV5-1 to TRBJ2-5; 9 nucleotides agree with TRBD1. The germline gives CDR1 SGHRS, CDR2 YFSETQ. The CDR3 has 15 residues. With V trimmed by 4 bases and J by 4 bases, 8 bases remained unmatched. The CDR3 nucleotides read TGCGCCAGCAGCCAGGGACAGGGTTATTTAGAGACCCAGTACTTC. Residues: CASSQGQGYLETQYF. The full variable domain, its missing parts supplied by reference TRBV5-1 and TRBJ2-5, is KAGVTQTPRYLIKTRGQQVTLSCSPISGHRSVSWYQQTPGQGLQFLFEYFSETQRNKGNFPGRFSGRQFSNSRSEMNVSTLELGDSALYLCASSQGQGYLETQYFGPGTRLLVL.

The chain has TRBV19 and TRBJ2-4; 7 positions match TRBD1. There are 14 residues in the CDR3. The ends lost 8 bases at V and 1 base at J; junction bases unmatched: 5. Looked up from germline, CDR1 is LNHDA and CDR2 is SQIVND (reference sequence). Here the CDR3 reads CASVLTGAKNIQYF. The CDR3 DNA sequence: TGTGCCAGTGTGCTGACAGGGGCCAAAAACATTCAGTACTTC. The complete variable domain, with remaining parts taken from reference TRBV19 and TRBJ2-4, reads DGGITQSPKYLFRKEGQNVTLSCEQNLNHDAMYWYRQDPGQGLRLIYYSQIVNDFQKGDIAEGYSVSREKKESFPLTVTSAQKNPTAFYLCASVLTGAKNIQYFGAGTRLSVL.

The chain recombines TRBV2 with TRBJ2-7, with TRBD1 identical over 8 bases. With 6 bases clipped from V and 6 bases from J, the junction kept 7 bases outside the gene matches. The length of the CDR3 is 13 residues. The V gene's germline CDR1 is SNHLY and CDR2 FYNNEI. The CDR3 loop reads CASSLWTGTEQYF. Written as DNA, the CDR3 is TGTGCCAGCAGCTTATGGACAGGGACCGAGCAGTACTTC. Using reference TRBV2 and TRBJ2-7 for the parts outside the CDR3, the full variable domain is EPEVTQTPSHQVTQMGQEVILRCVPISNHLYFYWYRQILGQKVEFLVSFYNNEISEKSEIFDDQFSVERPDGSNFTLKIRSTKLEDSAMYFCASSLWTGTEQYFGPGTRLTVT.

The CDR3 spells CASSEELDEQFF. The CDR3 coding sequence is TGTGCCAGCAGTGAAGAGTTGGATGAGCAGTTCTTC. V is TRBV28 and J is TRBJ2-1; D is unclear. Trimming left V 5 bases short and J 8 bases short, with 10 bases between. CDR1 and CDR2 from the germline V gene are MDHEN and SYDVKM. This CDR3 is built from 12 residues.

The rearrangement links TRBV5-1 to TRBJ2-2, with TRBD2 matching over 16 bases. CDR3 size: 16 residues. Germline values: CDR1 SGHRS, CDR2 YFSETQ. Trimming removed 7 bases from V and 5 bases from J; junction bases left unmatched: 5. DNA for the CDR3: TGCGCCAGCCGCGCGGGACTAGCGGGAGGGACCGGGGAGCTGTTTTTT. Residues: CASRAGLAGGTGELFF.

The sample holds one count of this clone. The chain couples TRBV15 to TRBJ1-2; no clear D. V shed 1 base and J shed 0 bases, with 9 bases lying between them. The CDR3 extends over 15 amino acids. The V gene's germline CDR1 is LNHNV and CDR2 YYDKDF (reference sequence). The CDR3 nucleotides read TGTGCCACCAGCAGAGGTGGACTCTCTAACTATGGCTACACCTTC. Residues: CATSRGGLSNYGYTF.

The rearrangement uses TRBV7-2 and TRBJ2-7; 8 bases align to TRBD2. The CDR3 runs to 14 residues. V dropped 3 bases and J dropped 4; count of bases not matched to a gene: 5. Germline CDR1 and CDR2: SGHTA and FQGNSA. CDR3 protein: CASSFTGGEYEQYF. Here the CDR3 DNA reads TGTGCCAGCAGCTTCACGGGAGGGGAATACGAGCAGTACTTC.